The entry that follows covers one T cell receptor (beta chain) sequence. TCRdb reprocessed the 5' RACE reads with MiXCR, giving one entry per CDR3 protein. This table holds 230,000 or so distinct CDR3 sequences, 18% found once. These data come from a study of CD8 T cells in ankylosing spondylitis. The CDR3 totals 15 residues. V gave up 5 bases and J gave up 1 base, with 13 bases separating them. The chain carries TRBV12-3 or TRBV12-4 and TRBJ2-3, with D possibly called TRBD1 or TRBD2 (5 bases each). Input material: blood, either unsorted or a sorted T cell fraction (not recorded which). The receptor was isolated from a male donor with ankylosing spondylitis or in good health (not recorded which). As DNA, the CDR3 is TGTGCCAGCAGTCCCGCTAGAGGGGGCACAGATACGCAGTATTTT. Translating gives CASSPARGGTDTQYF.